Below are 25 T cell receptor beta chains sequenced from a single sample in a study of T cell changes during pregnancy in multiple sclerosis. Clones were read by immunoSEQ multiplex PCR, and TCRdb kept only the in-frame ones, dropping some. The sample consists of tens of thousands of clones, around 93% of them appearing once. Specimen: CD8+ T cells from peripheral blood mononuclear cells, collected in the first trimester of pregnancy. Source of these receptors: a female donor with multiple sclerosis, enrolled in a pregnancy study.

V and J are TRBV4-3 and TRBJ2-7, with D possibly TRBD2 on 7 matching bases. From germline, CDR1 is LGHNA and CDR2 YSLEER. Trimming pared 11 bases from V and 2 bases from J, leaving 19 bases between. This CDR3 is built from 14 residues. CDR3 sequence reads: CASAQGRGTYEQYF. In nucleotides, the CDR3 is TGCGCCTCAGCCCAGGGGAGGGGAACCTACGAGCAGTACTTC.

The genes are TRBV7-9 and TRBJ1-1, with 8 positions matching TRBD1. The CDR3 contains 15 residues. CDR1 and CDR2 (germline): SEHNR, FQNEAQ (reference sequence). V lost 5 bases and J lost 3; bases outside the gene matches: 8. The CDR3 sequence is CASSRFQGAHTEAFF. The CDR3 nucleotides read TGTGCCAGCAGCCGCTTCCAGGGGGCGCACACTGAAGCTTTCTTT.

In DNA, the CDR3 is TGTGCCAGCAGCTTAGCGAGCGGACTCTACGAGCAGTACTTC. This codes for CASSLASGLYEQYF. The chain combines TRBV11-2 with TRBJ2-7; a weak D match, TRBD2 (5 bases). V lost 1 base, J lost 3 bases, and 10 bases lay in between. CDR1 SGHAT and CDR2 FQNNGV come from the germline V gene. The CDR3 totals 14 residues.

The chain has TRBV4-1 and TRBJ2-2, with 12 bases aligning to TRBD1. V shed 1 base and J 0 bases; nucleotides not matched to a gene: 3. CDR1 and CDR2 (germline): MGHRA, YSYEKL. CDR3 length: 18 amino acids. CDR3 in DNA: TGCGCCAGCAGCCAAGGGGGACAGGGGGCAACGAACACCGGGGAGCTGTTTTTT. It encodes CASSQGGQGATNTGELFF.

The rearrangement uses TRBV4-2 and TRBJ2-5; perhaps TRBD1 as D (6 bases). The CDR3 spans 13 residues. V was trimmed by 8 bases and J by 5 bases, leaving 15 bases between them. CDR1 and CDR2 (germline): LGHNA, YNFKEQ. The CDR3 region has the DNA TGTGCCAGCGGGCAGGGGCGCGTGGAGACCCAGTACTTC. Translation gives CASGQGRVETQYF.

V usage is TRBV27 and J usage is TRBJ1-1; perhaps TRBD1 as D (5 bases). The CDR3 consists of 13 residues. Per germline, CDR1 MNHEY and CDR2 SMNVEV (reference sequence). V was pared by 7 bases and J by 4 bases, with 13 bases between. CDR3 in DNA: TGTGCCAGCAAAATTGGGGCGCTCACTGAAGCTTTCTTT. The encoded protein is CASKIGALTEAFF.

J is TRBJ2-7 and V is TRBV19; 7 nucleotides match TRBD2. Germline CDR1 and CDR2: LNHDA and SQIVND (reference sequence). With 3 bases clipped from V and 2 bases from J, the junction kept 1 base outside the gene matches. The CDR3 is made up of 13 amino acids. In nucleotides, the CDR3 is TGTGCCAGTAGTATCGGACTAGCCTACGAGCAGTACTTC. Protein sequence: CASSIGLAYEQYF.

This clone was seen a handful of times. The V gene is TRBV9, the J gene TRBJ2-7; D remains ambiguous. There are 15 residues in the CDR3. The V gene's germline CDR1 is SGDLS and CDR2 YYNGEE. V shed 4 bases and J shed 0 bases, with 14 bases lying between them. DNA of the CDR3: TGTGCCAGCAGCCCCCCCGGCGGTCCCTCCTACGAGCAGTACTTC. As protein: CASSPPGGPSYEQYF.

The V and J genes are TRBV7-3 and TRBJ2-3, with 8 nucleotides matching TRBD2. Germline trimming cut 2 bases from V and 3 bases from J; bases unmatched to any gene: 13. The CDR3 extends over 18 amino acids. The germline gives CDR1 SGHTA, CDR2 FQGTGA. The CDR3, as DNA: TGTGCCAGCAGCTTATGGGGGACGGCGGGAGGCGAAACAGATACGCAGTATTTT. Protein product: CASSLWGTAGGETDTQYF.

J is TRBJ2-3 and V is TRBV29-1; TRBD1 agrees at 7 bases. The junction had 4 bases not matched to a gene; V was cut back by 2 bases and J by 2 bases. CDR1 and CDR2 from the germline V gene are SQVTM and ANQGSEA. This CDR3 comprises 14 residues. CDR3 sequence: CSVELGQVTDTQYF. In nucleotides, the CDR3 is TGCAGCGTTGAACTCGGACAGGTCACAGATACGCAGTATTTT.

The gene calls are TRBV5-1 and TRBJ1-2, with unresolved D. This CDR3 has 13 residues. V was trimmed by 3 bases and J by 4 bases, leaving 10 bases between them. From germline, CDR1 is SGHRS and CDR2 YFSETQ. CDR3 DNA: TGCGCCAGCAGCTACGACTCCTCCTATGGCTACACCTTC. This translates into CASSYDSSYGYTF.

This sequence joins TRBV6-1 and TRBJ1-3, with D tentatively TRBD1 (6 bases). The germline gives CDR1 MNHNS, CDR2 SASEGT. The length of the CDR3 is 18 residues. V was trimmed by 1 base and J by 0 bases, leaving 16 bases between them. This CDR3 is CASSEGAAGAPSGNTIYF. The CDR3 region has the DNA TGTGCCAGCAGTGAAGGGGCGGCAGGGGCCCCCTCTGGAAACACCATATATTTT.

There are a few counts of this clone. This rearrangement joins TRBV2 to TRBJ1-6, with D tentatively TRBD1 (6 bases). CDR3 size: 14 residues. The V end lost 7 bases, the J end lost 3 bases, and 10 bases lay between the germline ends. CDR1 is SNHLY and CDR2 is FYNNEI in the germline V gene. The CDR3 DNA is TGTGCCAGCACTCGACAGGACTATAATTCACCCCTCCACTTT. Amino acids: CASTRQDYNSPLHF.

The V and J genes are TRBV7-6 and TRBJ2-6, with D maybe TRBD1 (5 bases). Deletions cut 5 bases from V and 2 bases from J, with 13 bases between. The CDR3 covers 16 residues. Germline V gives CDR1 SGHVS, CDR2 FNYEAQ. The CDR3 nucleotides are TGTGCCAGCAGCCCACAGGTGGGCCCTGGGGCCAACGTCCTGACTTTC. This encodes CASSPQVGPGANVLTF.

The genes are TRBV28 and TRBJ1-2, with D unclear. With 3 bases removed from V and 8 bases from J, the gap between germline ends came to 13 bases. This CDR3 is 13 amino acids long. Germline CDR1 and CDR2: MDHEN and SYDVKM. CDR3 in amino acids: CASSFMGSGGYTF. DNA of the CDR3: TGTGCCAGCAGTTTCATGGGGTCGGGGGGCTACACCTTC.

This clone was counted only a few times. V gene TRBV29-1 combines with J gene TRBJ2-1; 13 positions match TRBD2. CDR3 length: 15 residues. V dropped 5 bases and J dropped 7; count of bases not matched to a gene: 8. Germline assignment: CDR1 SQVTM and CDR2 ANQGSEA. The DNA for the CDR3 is TGCAGCGTTTTCGACGGGACTAGCGGGAAAAATGAGCAGTTCTTC. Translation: CSVFDGTSGKNEQFF.

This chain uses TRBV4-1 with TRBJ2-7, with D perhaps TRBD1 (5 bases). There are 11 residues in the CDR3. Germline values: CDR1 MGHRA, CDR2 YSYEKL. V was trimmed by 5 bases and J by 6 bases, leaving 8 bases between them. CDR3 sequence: CASSTDSEQYF. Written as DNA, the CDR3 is TGCGCCAGCAGCACCGACAGCGAGCAGTACTTC.

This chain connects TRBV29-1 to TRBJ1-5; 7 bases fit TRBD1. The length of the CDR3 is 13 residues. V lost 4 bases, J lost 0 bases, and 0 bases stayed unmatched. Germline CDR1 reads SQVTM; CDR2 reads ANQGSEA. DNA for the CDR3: TGCAGCGTTGGGGACAGTAGCAATCAGCCCCAGCATTTT. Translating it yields CSVGDSSNQPQHF.

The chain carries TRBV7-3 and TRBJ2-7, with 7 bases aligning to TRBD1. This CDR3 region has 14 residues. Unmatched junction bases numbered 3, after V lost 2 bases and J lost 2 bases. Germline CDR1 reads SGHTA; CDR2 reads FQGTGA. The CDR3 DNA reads TGTGCCAGCAGCTTATCAGGGGGACCCTACGAGCAGTACTTC. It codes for CASSLSGGPYEQYF.

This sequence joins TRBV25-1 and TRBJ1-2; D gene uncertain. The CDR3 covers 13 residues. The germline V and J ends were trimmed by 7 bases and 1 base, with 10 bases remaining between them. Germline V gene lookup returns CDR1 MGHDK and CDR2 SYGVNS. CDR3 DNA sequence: TGTGCCAGCATGTTAGTAATTAACTATGGCTACACCTTC. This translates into CASMLVINYGYTF.

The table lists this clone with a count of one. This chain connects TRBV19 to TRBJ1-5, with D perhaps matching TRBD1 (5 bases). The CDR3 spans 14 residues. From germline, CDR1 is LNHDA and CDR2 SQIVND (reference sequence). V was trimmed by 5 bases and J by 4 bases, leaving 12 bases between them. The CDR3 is CASSPGGGNQPQHF. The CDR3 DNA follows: TGTGCCAGTAGTCCCGGGGGGGGAAATCAGCCCCAGCATTTT.

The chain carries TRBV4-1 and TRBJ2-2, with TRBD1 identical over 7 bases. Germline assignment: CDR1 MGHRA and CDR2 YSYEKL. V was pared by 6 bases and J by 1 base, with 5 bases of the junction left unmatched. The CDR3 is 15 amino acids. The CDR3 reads CASRAGGLNTGELFF. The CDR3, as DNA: TGCGCCAGCAGGGCAGGGGGTCTGAACACCGGGGAGCTGTTTTTT.

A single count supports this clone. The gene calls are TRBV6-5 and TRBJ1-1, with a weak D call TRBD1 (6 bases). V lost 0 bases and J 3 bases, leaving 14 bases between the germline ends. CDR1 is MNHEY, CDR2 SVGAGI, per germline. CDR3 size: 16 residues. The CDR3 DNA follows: TGTGCCAGCAGTTACTCGAAAGGCAGGGGCTACACTGAAGCTTTCTTT. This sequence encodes CASSYSKGRGYTEAFF.

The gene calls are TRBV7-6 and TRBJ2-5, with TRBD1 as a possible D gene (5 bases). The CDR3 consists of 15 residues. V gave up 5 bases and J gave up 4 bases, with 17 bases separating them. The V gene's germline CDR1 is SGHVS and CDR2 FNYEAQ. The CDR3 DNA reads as TGTGCCAGCAGCCCCCGGCGTCAGGGCGGAGAGACCCAGTACTTC. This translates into CASSPRRQGGETQYF.

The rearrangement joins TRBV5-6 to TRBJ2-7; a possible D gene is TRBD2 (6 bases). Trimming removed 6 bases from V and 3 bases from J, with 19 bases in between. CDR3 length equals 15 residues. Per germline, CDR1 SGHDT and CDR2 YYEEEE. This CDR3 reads CASNIRRDSLYEQYF. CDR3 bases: TGTGCCAGCAACATTCGCCGGGACTCCCTCTACGAGCAGTACTTC.